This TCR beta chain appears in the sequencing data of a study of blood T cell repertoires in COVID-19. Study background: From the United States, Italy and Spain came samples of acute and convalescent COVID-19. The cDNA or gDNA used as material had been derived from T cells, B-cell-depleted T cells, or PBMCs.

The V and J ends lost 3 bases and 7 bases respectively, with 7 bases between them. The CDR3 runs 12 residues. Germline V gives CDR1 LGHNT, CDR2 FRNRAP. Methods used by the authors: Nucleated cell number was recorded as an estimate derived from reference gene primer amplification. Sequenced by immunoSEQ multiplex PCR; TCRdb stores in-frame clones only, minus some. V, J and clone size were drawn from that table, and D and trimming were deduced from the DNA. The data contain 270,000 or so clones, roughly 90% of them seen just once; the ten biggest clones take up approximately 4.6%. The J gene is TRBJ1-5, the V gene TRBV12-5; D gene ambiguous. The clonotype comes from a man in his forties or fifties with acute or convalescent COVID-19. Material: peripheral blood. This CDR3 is CASGLGEQPQHF. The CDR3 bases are TGTGCTAGTGGTTTAGGAGAGCAGCCCCAGCATTTT.